What follows are 12 T cell receptor beta chains derived from one specimen sequenced in a study of T-cell reconstitution after alpha-beta-depleted transplantation in children. Molecular barcoding with unique molecular identifiers was used for the TCRbeta library. MiXCR was run by TCRdb on the PCR reads, yielding one entry per CDR3 protein. The sample consists of around 230,000 distinct CDR3 sequences, approximately 15% of them appearing once. This specimen was PBMCs, mostly from graft donor cells, taken 360 days after TCRalphabeta/CD19-depleted stem cell transplant. The receptor source for this set is a male patient aged 2 to 10 who had a stem cell transplant for acute lymphoblastic leukemia, so the T cells may come from the graft donor.

This chain uses TRBV6-2 or TRBV6-3 with TRBJ2-6; no clear D. Trimming cost V 0 bases and J 1 base, with 7 bases left between them. The V gene's germline CDR1 is MNHEY and CDR2 SVGEGT. CDR3 length: 16 amino acids. This chain's CDR3 is CASSYSGTSGANVLTF. CDR3 sequence (DNA): TGTGCCAGCAGTTACTCGGGAACGTCTGGGGCCAACGTCCTGACTTTC.

This clonotype was counted a few times. V usage is TRBV5-1 and J usage is TRBJ2-7; tentative D call: TRBD1 (6 bases). This CDR3 is 18 amino acids long. Germline lookup yields CDR1 SGHRS and CDR2 YFSETQ. Trimming took 0 bases from V and 3 from J, leaving 22 bases between them. The CDR3 here is CASSLDRRQATNGYEQYF. For the CDR3, the DNA is TGCGCCAGCAGCTTGGACCGCAGACAGGCTACAAACGGCTACGAGCAGTACTTC.

The gene calls are TRBV29-1 and TRBJ1-1; TRBD1 might be the D (5 bases). CDR3 length: 13 residues. In germline, CDR1 is SQVTM, CDR2 ANQGSEA. V lost 7 bases and J 0 bases, leaving 12 bases between the germline ends. The CDR3 loop is CSGEGALNTEAFF. In DNA, the CDR3 is TGCAGCGGGGAAGGGGCCTTGAACACTGAAGCTTTCTTT.

This clonotype was seen only a few times. This chain links TRBV7-2 with TRBJ1-5; 7 bases map to TRBD1. The germline V gene has CDR1 SGHTA and CDR2 FQGNSA. This CDR3 contains 15 residues. J was trimmed by 4 bases and V by 5 bases; bases with no gene match: 8. Here the CDR3 reads CASSATGLLNQPQHF. The DNA of the CDR3 is TGTGCCAGCAGCGCGACAGGGCTTCTAAATCAGCCCCAGCATTTT.

This clonotype came up a few times. The V gene is TRBV11-2, the J gene TRBJ2-1; 14 bases are a match to TRBD2. CDR1 and CDR2 (germline): SGHAT, FQNNGV. The V and J ends lost 6 bases and 4 bases, in that order; junction bases with no gene match: 5. CDR3 length: 16 residues. The CDR3 region is CASRGLAGVPYNEQFF. CDR3 in DNA: TGTGCCAGCAGGGGACTAGCGGGGGTCCCTTACAATGAGCAGTTCTTC.

The chain carries TRBV20-1 and TRBJ1-4, with a weak D call TRBD1 (5 bases). The CDR3 sequence is 16 residues long. Germline V gene data show CDR1 as DFQATT and CDR2 as SNEGSKA (reference sequence). With 3 bases removed from V and 3 bases from J, the gap between germline ends came to 17 bases. DNA of the CDR3: TGCAGTGCTAGCCGGGGCATCCCGGACGCTAATGAAAAACTGTTTTTT. This codes for CSASRGIPDANEKLFF.

This clonotype has more than one count but fewer than ten. The genes are TRBV5-1 and TRBJ2-7; the D gene is possibly TRBD1 (6 bases). The CDR3 covers 15 residues. The germline V gene encodes CDR1 SGHRS and CDR2 YFSETQ. V was cut by 3 bases and J by 5 bases, with 18 bases left in between. CDR3 DNA: TGCGCCAGCAGCTCCGATGGCAGGGGAAGGAACGAGCAGTACTTC. This sequence encodes CASSSDGRGRNEQYF.

This clonotype was recorded a few times. CDR3 loop: CSAREPWVYEQYF. CDR3 nucleotide sequence: TGCAGTGCTAGAGAGCCCTGGGTGTACGAGCAGTACTTC. V and J are TRBV20-1 and TRBJ2-7, with D hard to call. Germline V gives CDR1 DFQATT, CDR2 SNEGSKA (reference sequence). This CDR3 spans 13 amino acids. The V and J ends lost 0 bases and 4 bases respectively, with 10 bases between them.

The J gene is TRBJ2-5, the V gene TRBV3-1; D assignment may be TRBD1 or TRBD2 (5 bases each). The germline gives CDR1 LGHDT, CDR2 YNNKEL (reference sequence). The CDR3 runs to 14 residues. Trimming took off 4 bases at V and 0 bases at J, with 9 bases between the two ends. CDR3 sequence: CASSRGTDQETQYF. In DNA form, the CDR3 reads TGTGCCAGCAGCCGTGGGACGGACCAAGAGACCCAGTACTTC.

The rearrangement links TRBV6-2 or TRBV6-3 to TRBJ2-2; TRBD1 might be the D (6 bases). Germline V gives CDR1 MNHEY, CDR2 SVGEGT. With 7 bases removed from V and 5 bases from J, the gap between germline ends came to 17 bases. The CDR3 is made up of 15 amino acids. CDR3: CASNQQGVRTGELFF. The CDR3, as DNA: TGTGCCAGCAACCAACAGGGTGTGAGGACCGGGGAGCTGTTTTTT.

The sample holds a few counts of this clonotype. The J gene is TRBJ2-7, the V gene TRBV5-1; D is unresolved. CDR3 size: 14 residues. V shed 1 base and J shed 0 bases, with 8 bases lying between them. Germline V gene data show CDR1 as SGHRS and CDR2 as YFSETQ. Here the CDR3 reads CASSLQVSSYEQYF. The CDR3 region has the DNA TGCGCCAGCAGCTTGCAGGTCAGCTCCTACGAGCAGTACTTC.

The chain uses TRBV5-5 and TRBJ2-1; D gene unclear. The germline CDR1 and CDR2 sequences are SGHKS and YYEKEE (reference sequence). V lost 1 base and J 0 bases, leaving 17 bases between the germline ends. The CDR3 loop spans 18 amino acids. CDR3 residues: CASSLSLGGWGSYNEQFF. DNA of the CDR3: TGTGCCAGCAGCTTGTCTCTGGGCGGTTGGGGCTCCTACAATGAGCAGTTCTTC.